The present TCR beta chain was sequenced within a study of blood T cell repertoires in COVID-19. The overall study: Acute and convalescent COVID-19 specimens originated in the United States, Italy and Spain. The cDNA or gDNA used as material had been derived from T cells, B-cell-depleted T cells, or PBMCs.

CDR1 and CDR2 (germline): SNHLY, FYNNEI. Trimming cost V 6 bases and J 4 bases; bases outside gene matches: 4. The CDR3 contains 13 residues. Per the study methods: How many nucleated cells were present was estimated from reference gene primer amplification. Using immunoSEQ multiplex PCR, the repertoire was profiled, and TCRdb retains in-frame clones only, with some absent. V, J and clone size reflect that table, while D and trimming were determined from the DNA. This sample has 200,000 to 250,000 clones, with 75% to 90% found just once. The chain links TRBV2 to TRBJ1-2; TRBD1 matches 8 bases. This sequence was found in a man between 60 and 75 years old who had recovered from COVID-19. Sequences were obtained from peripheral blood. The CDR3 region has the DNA TGTGCCAGCAGGTTGACAGGGGTCTATGGCTACACCTTC. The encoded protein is CASRLTGVYGYTF. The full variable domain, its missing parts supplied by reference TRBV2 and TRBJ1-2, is EPEVTQTPSHQVTQMGQEVILRCVPISNHLYFYWYRQILGQKVEFLVSFYNNEISEKSEIFDDQFSVERPDGSNFTLKIRSTKLEDSAMYFCASRLTGVYGYTFGSGTRLTVV.